This T cell receptor beta chain was sequenced for a study of T cell repertoires in cytomegalovirus infection. V lost 9 bases to trimming and J lost 0 bases, with 16 bases between them. This CDR3 is 15 amino acids long. CDR1 is MNHNS, CDR2 SASEGT, per germline. MiXCR, applied by TCRdb to the reads, yields one record per CDR3 protein. Of approximately 550,000 distinct CDR3 sequences listed, approximately 16% are singletons. This clonotype was counted ten times or more. The antigen remains undetermined. Overall study findings and caveats: Dominant in the ex vivo response were TCR beta clonotypes restricted by HLA-C and specific for CMV.

Sequencing was performed on CD8+ T cells from PBMCs. The clonotype comes from a human donor in good health (CMV status not recorded). Some clones in this sample may be carry-over from other donors' samples. The V call is TRBV6-1, the J call TRBJ2-3; D not certain. This chain's CDR3 is CASRSVKSSTDTQYF. In DNA form, the CDR3 reads TGTGCCAGTCGCTCAGTTAAATCTAGCACAGATACGCAGTATTTT.